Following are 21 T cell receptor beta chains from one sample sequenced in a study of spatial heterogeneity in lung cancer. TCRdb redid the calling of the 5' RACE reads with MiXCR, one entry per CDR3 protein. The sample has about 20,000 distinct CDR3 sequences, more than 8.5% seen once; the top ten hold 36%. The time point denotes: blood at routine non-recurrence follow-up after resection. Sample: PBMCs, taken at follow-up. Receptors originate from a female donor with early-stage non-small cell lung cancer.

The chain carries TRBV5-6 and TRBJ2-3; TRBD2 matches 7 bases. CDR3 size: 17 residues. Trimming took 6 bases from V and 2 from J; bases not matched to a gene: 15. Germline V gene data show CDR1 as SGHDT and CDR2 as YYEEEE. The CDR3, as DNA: TGTGCCAGCACCCCTGACGGGGCAGGGACTACCACAGATACGCAGTATTTT. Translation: CASTPDGAGTTTDTQYF.

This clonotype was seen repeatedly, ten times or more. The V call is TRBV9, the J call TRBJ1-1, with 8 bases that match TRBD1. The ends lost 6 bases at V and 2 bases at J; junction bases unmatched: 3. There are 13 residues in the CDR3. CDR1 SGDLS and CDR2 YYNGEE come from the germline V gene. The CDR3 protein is CASTGTGNTEAFF. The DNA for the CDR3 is TGTGCCAGCACCGGGACAGGAAACACTGAAGCTTTCTTT.

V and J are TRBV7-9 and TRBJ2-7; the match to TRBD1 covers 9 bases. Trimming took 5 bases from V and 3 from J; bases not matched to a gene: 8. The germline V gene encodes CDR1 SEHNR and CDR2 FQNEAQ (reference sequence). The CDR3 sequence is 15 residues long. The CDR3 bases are TGTGCCAGCAGCCCGCCAGGGACAGGGCACTACGAGCAGTACTTC. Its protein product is CASSPPGTGHYEQYF.

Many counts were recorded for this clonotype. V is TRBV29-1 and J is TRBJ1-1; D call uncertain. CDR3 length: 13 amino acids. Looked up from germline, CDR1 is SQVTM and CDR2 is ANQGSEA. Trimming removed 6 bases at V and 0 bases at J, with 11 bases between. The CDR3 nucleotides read TGCAGCGTCAAGGAAGTTTTGAACACTGAAGCTTTCTTT. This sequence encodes CSVKEVLNTEAFF.

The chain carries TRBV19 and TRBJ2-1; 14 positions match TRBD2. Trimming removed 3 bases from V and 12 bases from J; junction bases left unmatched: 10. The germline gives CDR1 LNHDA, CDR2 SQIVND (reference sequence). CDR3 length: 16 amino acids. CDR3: CASSIGTSGRGIGQFF. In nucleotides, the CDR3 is TGTGCCAGTAGTATTGGGACTAGCGGGAGAGGGATCGGGCAGTTCTTC.

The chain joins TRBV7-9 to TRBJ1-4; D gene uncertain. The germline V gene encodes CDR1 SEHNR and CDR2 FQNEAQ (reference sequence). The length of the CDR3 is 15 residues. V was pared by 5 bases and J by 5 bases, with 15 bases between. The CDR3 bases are TGTGCCAGCAGCCCGCCAACCGCATTAAATGAAAAACTGTTTTTT. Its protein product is CASSPPTALNEKLFF.

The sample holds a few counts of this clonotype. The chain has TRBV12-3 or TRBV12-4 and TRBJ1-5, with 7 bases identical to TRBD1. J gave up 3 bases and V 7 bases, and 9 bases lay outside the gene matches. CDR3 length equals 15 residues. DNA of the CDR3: TGTGCCAGCAACGTACAGGGGAGTGACAATCAGCCCCAGCATTTT. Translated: CASNVQGSDNQPQHF.

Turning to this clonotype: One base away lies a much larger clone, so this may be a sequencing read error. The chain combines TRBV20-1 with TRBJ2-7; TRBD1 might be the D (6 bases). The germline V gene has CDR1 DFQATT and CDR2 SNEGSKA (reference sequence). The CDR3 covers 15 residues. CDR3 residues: CSAGEVGTRLREQYF. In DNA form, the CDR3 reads TGCAGTGCTGGAGAAGTCGGGACACGTTTGAGGGAGCAGTACTTC.

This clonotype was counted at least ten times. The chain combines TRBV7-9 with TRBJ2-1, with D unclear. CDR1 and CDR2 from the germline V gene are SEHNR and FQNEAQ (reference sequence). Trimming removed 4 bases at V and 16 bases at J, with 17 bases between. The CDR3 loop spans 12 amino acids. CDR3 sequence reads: CASSSHGDVLFF. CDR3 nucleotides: TGTGCCAGCAGCTCCCATGGGGATGTCCTATTCTTC.

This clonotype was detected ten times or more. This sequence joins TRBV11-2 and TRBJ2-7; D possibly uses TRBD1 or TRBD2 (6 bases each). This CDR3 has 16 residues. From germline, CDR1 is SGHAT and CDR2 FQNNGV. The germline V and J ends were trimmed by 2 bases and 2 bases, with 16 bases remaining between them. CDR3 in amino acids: CASSLWGARPTYEQYF. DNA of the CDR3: TGTGCCAGCAGCTTATGGGGGGCGAGGCCGACCTACGAGCAGTACTTC.

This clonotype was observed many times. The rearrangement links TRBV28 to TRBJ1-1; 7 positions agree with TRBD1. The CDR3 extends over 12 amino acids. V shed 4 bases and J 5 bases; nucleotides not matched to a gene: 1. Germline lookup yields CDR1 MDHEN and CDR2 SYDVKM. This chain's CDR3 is CASSYRGTEAFF. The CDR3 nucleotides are TGTGCCAGCAGTTACAGGGGAACTGAAGCTTTCTTT.

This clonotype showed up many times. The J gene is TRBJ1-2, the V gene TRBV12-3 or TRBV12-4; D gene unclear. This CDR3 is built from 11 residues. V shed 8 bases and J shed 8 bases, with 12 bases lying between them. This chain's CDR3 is CASSELGGYTF. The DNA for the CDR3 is TGTGCCAGCTCCGAATTGGGGGGCTACACCTTC.

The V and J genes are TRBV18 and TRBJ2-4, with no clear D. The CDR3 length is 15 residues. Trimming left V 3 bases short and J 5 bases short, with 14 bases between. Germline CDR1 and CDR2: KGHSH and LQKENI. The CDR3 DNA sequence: TGTGCCAGCTCACCTCAGACACGTAGGGAAAACATTCAGTACTTC. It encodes CASSPQTRRENIQYF.

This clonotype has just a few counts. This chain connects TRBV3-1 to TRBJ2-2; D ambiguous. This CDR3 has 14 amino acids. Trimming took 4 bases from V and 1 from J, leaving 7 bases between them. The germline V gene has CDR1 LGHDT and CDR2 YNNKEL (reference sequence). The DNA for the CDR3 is TGTGCCAGCAGCCTAAGCAGGAACACCGGGGAGCTGTTTTTT. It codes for CASSLSRNTGELFF.

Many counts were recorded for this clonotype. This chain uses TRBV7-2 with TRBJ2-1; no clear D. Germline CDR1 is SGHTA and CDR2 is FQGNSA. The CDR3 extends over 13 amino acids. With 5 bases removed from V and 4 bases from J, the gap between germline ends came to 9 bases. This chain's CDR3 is CASSPSRYNEQFF. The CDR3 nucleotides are TGTGCCAGCAGCCCCTCCCGGTACAATGAGCAGTTCTTC.

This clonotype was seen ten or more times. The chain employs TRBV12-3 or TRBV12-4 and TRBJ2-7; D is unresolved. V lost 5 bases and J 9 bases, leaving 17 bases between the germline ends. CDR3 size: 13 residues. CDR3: CASSMTRRLGQYF. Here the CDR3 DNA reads TGTGCCAGCAGTATGACACGCAGGTTGGGGCAGTACTTC.

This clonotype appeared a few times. In DNA form, the CDR3 reads TGTGCCAGCAGCCTGCAGGGGATGGGCACTGAAGCTTTCTTT. Its translation is CASSLQGMGTEAFF. The rearrangement links TRBV11-3 to TRBJ1-1, with D possibly matching TRBD1 (6 bases). CDR1 is SGHNT and CDR2 is YENEEA in the germline V gene. Trimming removed 5 bases at V and 4 bases at J, with 14 bases between. The CDR3 runs 14 residues. Full variable domain (outside the CDR3, taken from reference TRBV11-3 and TRBJ1-1): EAGVVQSPRYKIIEKKQPVAFWCNPISGHNTLYWYLQNLGQGPELLIRYENEEAVDDSQLPKDRFSAERLKGVDSTLKIQPAELGDSAVYLCASSLQGMGTEAFFGQGTRLTVV.

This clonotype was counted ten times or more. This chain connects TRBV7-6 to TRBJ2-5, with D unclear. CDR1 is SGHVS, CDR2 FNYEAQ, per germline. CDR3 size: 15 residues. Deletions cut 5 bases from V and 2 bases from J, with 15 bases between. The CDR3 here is CASSPRRVTQETQYF. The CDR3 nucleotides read TGTGCCAGCAGCCCCCGCCGGGTTACACAAGAGACCCAGTACTTC.

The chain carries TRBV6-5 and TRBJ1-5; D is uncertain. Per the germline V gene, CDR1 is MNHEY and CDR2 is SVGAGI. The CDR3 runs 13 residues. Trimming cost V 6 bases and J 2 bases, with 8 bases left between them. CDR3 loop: CASRSRGNQPQHF. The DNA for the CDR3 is TGTGCCAGCAGATCCCGCGGCAATCAGCCCCAGCATTTT.

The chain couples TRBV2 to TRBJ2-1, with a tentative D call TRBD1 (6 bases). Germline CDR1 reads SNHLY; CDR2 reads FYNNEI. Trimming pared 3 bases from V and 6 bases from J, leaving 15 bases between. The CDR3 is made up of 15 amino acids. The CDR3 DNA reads TGTGCCAGCAGTGATACTTTTGTACAGGGCAATGAGCAGTTCTTC. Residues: CASSDTFVQGNEQFF.

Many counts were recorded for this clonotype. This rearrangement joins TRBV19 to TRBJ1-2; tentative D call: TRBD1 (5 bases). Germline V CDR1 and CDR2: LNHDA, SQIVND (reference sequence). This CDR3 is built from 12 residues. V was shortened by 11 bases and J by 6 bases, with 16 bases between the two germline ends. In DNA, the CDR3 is TGTGCCGGGAGGGGTTGGGCGGATGGCTACACCTTC. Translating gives CAGRGWADGYTF.